This T cell receptor beta chain was retrieved from a study of blood T cell repertoires in COVID-19. Study as a whole: PBMCs, B-cell-depleted T cells, or T cells were the source of the cDNA or gDNA that made up the material.

Enrollees, about 18 to 89 years old, lived in 20 to 25 US areas. Donors were grouped by their self-reported clinical history. Cohort 3 recovery required two negative PCRs, clearance, or symptom resolution. The data were produced by immunoSEQ multiplex PCR, yet TCRdb's version contains in-frame clones alone and is incomplete. The table has fewer than 400,000 clones, 87% seen once. The receptor was isolated from a woman in her forties or fifties who had recovered from COVID-19. Material: PBMCs or T cells enriched from blood (not recorded which).

The DNA of the CDR3 is TGTGCCAGCAGTGATTTTCCAGGCTCGAGTTTTAGTGGGGCCAACGTCCTGACTTTC. It is translated as CASSDFPGSSFSGANVLTF. This chain connects TRBV6-1 to TRBJ2-6; no firm D call. The CDR3 extends over 19 amino acids. The V gene lost 3 bases and the J gene lost 3 bases, with 21 bases spanning the gap. Germline-derived CDR1 and CDR2 are MNHNS and SASEGT.